These T cell receptor beta chains were read from a single sample in a study of cytomegalovirus exposure and HLA in healthy donors. Clones were read by immunoSEQ multiplex PCR, and TCRdb kept only the in-frame ones, dropping some. The data show 300,000 or so clones, just under 85% seen once. The sample comprised PBMCs. The receptors were gathered from a woman in her 40s in good health and CMV-seropositive. CDR3s leave out the opening cysteine and the closing phenylalanine or tryptophan.

J gene	V gene	CDR3 protein
TRBJ1-6	TRBV28	ASSLPAATYSPLH
TRBJ2-5	TRBV11-2	ASSLDWTGGETQY
TRBJ2-3	TRBV5-1	ASSLVSGADTQY
TRBJ2-1	TRBV7-9	ASSLEGPTSGKYNEQF
TRBJ2-1	TRBV19	ASSILAGGGNEQF
TRBJ2-7	TRBV6-4	ASSKVAGEPYEQY
TRBJ2-7	TRBV19	ASSPGQGTYEQY
TRBJ2-7	TRBV6-5	ASSYGRGTYEQY
TRBJ2-1	TRBV7-6	ASGDGGSSYNEQF
TRBJ1-2	TRBV2	ASRGGSGDGYT
TRBJ1-2	TRBV12-2	ASRLQGMVSGYT
TRBJ2-7	TRBV10-3	AISGLEGEQY
NA	TRBV28	ASTARDSTYEQY
TRBJ2-3	TRBV7-9	ASSFATTGRGSTDTRY
NA	TRBV28	ASSIAGGNSYEQY
TRBJ2-7	TRBV7-2	ASSLVIAGGPYEQY
TRBJ1-2	TRBV11-2	ASSPSLSSNYGYT
TRBJ2-3	TRBV7-9	ASSSGQGGTDTQY
TRBJ2-7	TRBV9	ASSVGSSQGLYEQY
TRBJ1-1	TRBV7-2	ASSLETNTEAF
TRBJ1-2	TRBV19	ASSILYTGDYGYT
TRBJ2-1	TRBV9	ASSAPGVPGNEQF
TRBJ2-5	TRBV9	ASSLSGREETQY
TRBJ1-4	TRBV7-9	ASSPDREAKLF
TRBJ2-1	TRBV4-3	ASSQDYTGRGNYNEQF
TRBJ2-2	TRBV14	ASSPVTSGRRGGELF
TRBJ2-1	TRBV19	ASSPLAGGFYNEQF
TRBJ2-1	TRBV7-8	ASSYSEANNEQF
TRBJ2-2	TRBV19	ASRPGQGSTGELF
TRBJ2-7	TRBV13	ASSLGAGANQY
TRBJ1-4	TRBV30	AWMVTGKKLF
TRBJ1-2	TRBV7-9	ASSLGGDYGYT
TRBJ1-6	TRBV19	ASTPQSGTHSPLH
TRBJ2-1	TRBV4-3	ASSQDVRGWEQF
TRBJ1-2	TRBV4-3	ASSQDGTGWHGYT
TRBJ2-1	TRBV4-1	ASSQETALSSYNEQF
NA	TRBV5-6	ASSWGTGKHEQY
TRBJ2-4	TRBV14	ASSQAGTVHIQY
TRBJ2-1	TRBV19	ASSILGGANEQF
TRBJ1-2	TRBV12-5	ASGFNPPQGYT
TRBJ2-3	TRBV4-3	ASSQDPRVVDTQY